This is a list of T cell receptor beta chains from one sample in a study of post-analysis software for immune sequencing data. TCRdb re-called the PCR reads with MiXCR, one entry per CDR3 protein. The sample has 150,000 to 200,000 distinct CDR3 sequences; about 36% are singletons. The sequences come from blood, collected after autologous hematopoietic stem cell transplantation. The receptors here all came from a girl under 18 with multiple sclerosis. The CDR3 runs from the conserved cysteine through the conserved F or W. A D gene is named only where the DNA matches it firmly. Clone size is shown for a subset of rows, as once, few, many or a class of expanded clone.

D gene	CDR3 length	clone size	J gene	V gene	CDR3 DNA	CDR3 protein
NA	16	few	TRBJ1-1	TRBV12-3/TRBV12-4	TGTGCCAGCACCTCAGGTAAATCGGGCGGGGCACCTGAAGCTTTCTTT	CASTSGKSGGAPEAFF
TRBD2	17	many	TRBJ2-3	TRBV4-1	TGCGCCAGCAGCCAAGATTCACAGCGGGAGCTCCCAGATACGCAGTATTTT	CASSQDSQRELPDTQYF
TRBD2	15	NA	TRBJ2-1	TRBV11-1	TGTGCCAGCACCTTGAGCGGGAACCCCTACAATGAGCAGTTCTTC	CASTLSGNPYNEQFF
TRBD1	14	NA	TRBJ1-5	TRBV5-1	TGCGCCAGCAGCCCGGGGACAGGGTATCAGCCCCAGCATTTT	CASSPGTGYQPQHF
NA	17	NA	TRBJ2-7	TRBV5-1	TGCGCCAGCAGCCCGCTGGTAGGTCAGCGGCGGATCTACGAGCAGTACTTC	CASSPLVGQRRIYEQYF
TRBD2	15	NA	TRBJ2-1	TRBV5-6	TGTGCCAGCAGCTTGGGGGGGGGAGCCTACAATGAGCAGTTCTTC	CASSLGGGAYNEQFF
TRBD1	17	many	TRBJ1-2	TRBV7-2	TGTGCCAGCAGCACCGGACAGGGGGCGGGCGCACTCTATGGCTACACCTTC	CASSTGQGAGALYGYTF
TRBD2	12	few	TRBJ2-5	TRBV2	TGTGCCAGTAAGCGGGAGGGGGAGACCCAGTACTTC	CASKREGETQYF
TRBD1	14	few	TRBJ2-7	TRBV20-1	TGCAGTGCTAGAGCCGGGACAGGGGCGACCGAGCAGTACTTC	CSARAGTGATEQYF
NA	15	NA	TRBJ2-1	TRBV5-1	TGCGCCAGCAGCTTGGCCCTGAGTACGAACAATGAGCAGTTCTTC	CASSLALSTNNEQFF
NA	16	NA	TRBJ1-1	TRBV5-4	TGTGGCAGCAGCTTGGGGGCGCGAAATGGGAACACTGAAGCTTTCTTT	CGSSLGARNGNTEAFF
TRBD1	13	NA	TRBJ2-1	TRBV7-9	TGTGCCACCAACAGGGGTTCCTACAATGAGCAGTTCTTC	CATNRGSYNEQFF
TRBD1	16	NA	TRBJ2-5	TRBV5-1	TGCGCCAGCAGCTTGGGCCGGGACAGATTCCAAGAGACCCAGTACTTC	CASSLGRDRFQETQYF
TRBD2	17	NA	TRBJ2-7	TRBV11-2	TGTGCCAGCAGCTTAGAGGGGGCGGGAGGAATCTTCTACGAGCAGTACTTC	CASSLEGAGGIFYEQYF
NA	15	NA	TRBJ2-5	TRBV20-1	TGCAGTGCTAGAGGCGACAGTATGACCCAAGAGACCCAGTACTTC	CSARGDSMTQETQYF
TRBD2	15	NA	TRBJ2-3	TRBV7-8	TGTGCCAGCAGCACAGGAACTAGCGGCACAGATACGCAGTATTTT	CASSTGTSGTDTQYF
NA	15	few	TRBJ2-1	TRBV7-9	TGTGCCAGCAGCTTAGAGGTCAACCCCTACAATGAGCAGTTCTTC	CASSLEVNPYNEQFF
NA	14	once	TRBJ2-1	TRBV12-3/TRBV12-4	TGTGCCAGCTCACTCGACCCTAAAAACAATGAGCAGTTCTTC	CASSLDPKNNEQFF
TRBD2	14	NA	TRBJ2-5	TRBV10-3	TGTGCCATCAGAGAGACTAGCGGGCAAGAGACCCAGTACTTC	CAIRETSGQETQYF
NA	16	few	TRBJ1-2	TRBV3-1	TGTGCCAGCAGCCCTCCGGACCCTTCATGGAACTATGGCTACACCTTC	CASSPPDPSWNYGYTF
TRBD1	15	NA	TRBJ2-1	TRBV6-4	TGTGCCAGCAGTGACTCGGAGACAGGGGGCAATGAGCAGTTCTTC	CASSDSETGGNEQFF
NA	16	NA	TRBJ2-7	TRBV5-1	TGCGCCAGCAGCTTGGACCCCGGACAAGGAGAAATCAAGCAGTACTTC	CASSLDPGQGEIKQYF
TRBD2	16	few	TRBJ2-1	TRBV12-3/TRBV12-4	TGTGCCAGCAGTTTACCCGCTAGCGGAAGCTACAATGAGCAGTTCTTC	CASSLPASGSYNEQFF
NA	14	many	TRBJ2-5	TRBV7-7	TGTGCTAGCAGCTTAACGGCGGGAAGAGAGACCCAGTACTTC	CASSLTAGRETQYF
TRBD2	14	few	TRBJ2-3	TRBV5-1	TGCGCCAGCAGGGGTACTAGCGGCGCAGATACGCAGTATTTT	CASRGTSGADTQYF
NA	15	NA	TRBJ1-6	TRBV5-1	TGCGCCAGCAGCCCGGAGGCGATGGCGCCTTCACCCCTCCACTTT	CASSPEAMAPSPLHF
TRBD2	15	few	TRBJ2-1	TRBV18	TGTGCCAGCTCGTTAGCGGGAGGGCCGAGGAATGAGCAGTTCTTC	CASSLAGGPRNEQFF
TRBD2	16	NA	TRBJ2-3	TRBV20-1	TGCAGTGCCAGCATATGGACTAGCGGGAGGTCGGATACGCAGTATTTT	CSASIWTSGRSDTQYF
TRBD2	14	few	TRBJ2-5	TRBV5-4	TGTGCCAGCAGCTCCCCGGGGGGACAAGAGACCCAGTACTTC	CASSSPGGQETQYF
NA	13	NA	TRBJ1-2	TRBV28	TGTGCCAGCAGCTCAGGGGTTAACTATGGCTACACCTTC	CASSSGVNYGYTF
NA	13	NA	TRBJ2-3	TRBV20-1	TGCAGTGCTGGAAGTGCGGGCACGGATACGCAGTATTTT	CSAGSAGTDTQYF
NA	18	NA	TRBJ2-1	TRBV5-5	TGTGCCAGCAGCTTGCTGGGTAGCGCCTTAGACTCCTACAATGAGCAGTTCTTC	CASSLLGSALDSYNEQFF
TRBD2	16	many	TRBJ2-5	TRBV28	TGTGCCAGCAGTTTGGAACTAGCGCCGTACCAAGAGACCCAGTACTTC	CASSLELAPYQETQYF
TRBD1	15	NA	TRBJ1-2	TRBV5-5	TGTGCCAGCAGCTTGGGGGACAGGATAGTCTATGGCTACACCTTC	CASSLGDRIVYGYTF
NA	13	few	TRBJ1-5	TRBV20-1	TGCAGTTATACCACCAACAGGGATCAGCCCCAGCATTTT	CSYTTNRDQPQHF